This record covers a single T cell receptor (beta chain). Method: immunoSEQ multiplex PCR; TCRdb's copy keeps in-frame clones and lacks some. The sample yields 8,000 or so clones, 80% seen once. Per the germline V gene, CDR1 is MNHEY and CDR2 is SMNVEV (reference sequence). V dropped 0 bases and J dropped 7 bases, with 9 bases sitting between them. This CDR3 has 13 amino acids. The entry originates in a study of T cell repertoires in ileal Crohn's disease. This receptor was obtained from an adult with Crohn's disease. The chain uses TRBV27 and TRBJ1-1, with D possibly being TRBD1 (5 bases). The source material was ileal tissue. As DNA, the CDR3 is TGTGCCAGCAGTTTATCGTGGGGGGGTGAAGCTTTCTTT. Translated: CASSLSWGGEAFF.